The clone carrying this T cell receptor beta chain was counted at least ten times. Using RNA transcripts as the source, TCR beta CDR3 regions were amplified. HTBI primers were employed in a first-round RT-PCR of the TCR CDR3. TCRdb called the multiplex PCR reads again in MiXCR, with one record for every CDR3 protein. The profile shows around 690,000 distinct CDR3 sequences, approximately 15% of them singletons. Calling Graves' hyperthyroidism stable meant ophthalmopathy did not progress within 18 months. This record comes from a study of T cells in Graves' hyperthyroidism and ophthalmopathy. The CDR3 length is 14 residues. Trimming pared 2 bases from V and 1 base from J, leaving 8 bases between. Per germline, CDR1 SEHNR and CDR2 FQNEAQ (reference sequence).

The sequenced material came from blood. The TCR was taken from a man aged 45-65 years with Graves' hyperthyroidism. The V call is TRBV7-9, the J call TRBJ1-1; possible D gene TRBD1, 5 bases. In DNA, the CDR3 is TGTGCCAGCAGCTTAAAAGGGACGAACACTGAAGCTTTCTTT. Translation gives CASSLKGTNTEAFF.